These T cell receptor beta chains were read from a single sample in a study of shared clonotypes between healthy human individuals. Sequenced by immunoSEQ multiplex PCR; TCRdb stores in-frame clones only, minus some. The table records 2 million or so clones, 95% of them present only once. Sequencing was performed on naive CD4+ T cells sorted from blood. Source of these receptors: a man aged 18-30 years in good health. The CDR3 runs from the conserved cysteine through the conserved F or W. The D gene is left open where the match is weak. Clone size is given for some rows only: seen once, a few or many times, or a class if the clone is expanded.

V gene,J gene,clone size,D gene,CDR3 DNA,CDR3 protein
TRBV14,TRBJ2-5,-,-,TGTGCCAGCAGCCAACTCCAAGGACAAGAGACCCAGTACTTC,CASSQLQGQETQYF
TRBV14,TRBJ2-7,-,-,TGTGCCAGCAGCCACTGGACCTCCTACGAGCAGTACTTC,CASSHWTSYEQYF
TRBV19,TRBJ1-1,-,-,TGTGCCAGTAGTATAGACTCCGGGGTGGGCTTGAACACTGAAGCTTTCTTT,CASSIDSGVGLNTEAFF
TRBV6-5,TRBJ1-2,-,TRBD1,TGTGCCAGCAGTCTCCGGGACAGGGGGCTCTATGGCTACACCTTC,CASSLRDRGLYGYTF
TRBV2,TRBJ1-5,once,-,TGTGCCAGCAGTGTTGATGGGGCCGGAAACAATCAGCCCCAGCATTTT,CASSVDGAGNNQPQHF
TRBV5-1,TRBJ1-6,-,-,TGCGCCAGCAGTGAGGGCCCCAATAATTCACCCCTCCACTTT,CASSEGPNNSPLHF
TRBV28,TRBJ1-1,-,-,TGTGCCAGCAGTTCCTCCGAGGGGTTTTTTGGGGTGAACACTGAAGCTTTCTTT,CASSSSEGFFGVNTEAFF
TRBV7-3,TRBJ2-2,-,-,TGTGCCAGCAGCTTAAATCCCAACCCCCAACACGGGGAGCTGTTTTTT,CASSLNPNPQHGELFF
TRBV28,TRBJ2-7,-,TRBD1,TGTGCCAGCAGTTCGACAGGGACCAAGACAGACGAGCAGTACTTC,CASSSTGTKTDEQYF
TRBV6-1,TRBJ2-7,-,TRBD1,TGTGCCAGCAGTCTGCGACAGGGGCTATCCTACGAGCAGTACTTC,CASSLRQGLSYEQYF
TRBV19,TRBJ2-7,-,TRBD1,TGTGCCAGTAGCCCTCCTGGGACAGGCGTATACGAGCAGTACTTC,CASSPPGTGVYEQYF
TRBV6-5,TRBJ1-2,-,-,TGTGCCAGCAGTGCGCTCGGCGGGGCTGGCTACACCTTC,CASSALGGAGYTF
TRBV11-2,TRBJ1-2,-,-,TGTGCCAGCAGCTTAGTCGCGGTGGGGGGCTATGGCTACACCTTC,CASSLVAVGGYGYTF
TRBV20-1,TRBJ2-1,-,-,TGCAGTGCTGACCCGAATGAGCAGTTCTTC,CSADPNEQFF
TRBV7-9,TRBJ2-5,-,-,TGTGCCAGCAGACACAAGGGGGAGACCCAGTACTTC,CASRHKGETQYF
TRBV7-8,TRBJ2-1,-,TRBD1,TGTGCCAGCAGCCTTTTTAAGGGGGCGGATGAGCAGTTCTTC,CASSLFKGADEQFF
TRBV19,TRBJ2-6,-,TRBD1,TGTGCCAGTAGATCAGGACAGGAATTAATCCTCGGGGCCAACGTCCTGACTTTC,CASRSGQELILGANVLTF
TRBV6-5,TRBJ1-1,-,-,TGTGCCAGCAGTTACTCCAGAAACACTGAAGCTTTCTTT,CASSYSRNTEAFF
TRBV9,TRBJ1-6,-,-,TGTGCCAGCAGCGTACGGGGGAGCGGTTCACCCCTCCACTTT,CASSVRGSGSPLHF
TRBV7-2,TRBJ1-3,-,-,TGTGCCAGCAGCTCTCGGGCGTTTATCTCTGGAAACACCATATATTTT,CASSSRAFISGNTIYF
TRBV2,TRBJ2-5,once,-,TGTGCCAGCCTCAGGGGACGGCAAGAGACCCAGTACTTC,CASLRGRQETQYF
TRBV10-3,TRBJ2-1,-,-,TGTGCCATCAGTGACCGTCGTGGAGGTAGTACCAATGAGCAGTTCTTC,CAISDRRGGSTNEQFF
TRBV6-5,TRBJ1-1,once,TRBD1,TGTGCCAGCAGTTATGAGGGGGCTCTTGGAGCTTTCTTT,CASSYEGALGAFF
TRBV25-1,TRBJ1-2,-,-,TGTGCCAGCAGGGACTCCGGGGAGAACTATGGCTACACCTTC,CASRDSGENYGYTF
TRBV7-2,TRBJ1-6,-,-,TGTGCCAGCAGCTTAGCTGGCCCGGCGGCACCCCTCCACTTT,CASSLAGPAAPLHF
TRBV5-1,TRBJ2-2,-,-,TGCGCCAGCAGCACTATAGGCAGGTCGAGCGGGGAGCTGTTTTTT,CASSTIGRSSGELFF
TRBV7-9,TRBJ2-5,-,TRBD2,TGTGCCAGCAGCCGGAGCGGGGGCCAAGAGACCCAGTACTTC,CASSRSGGQETQYF
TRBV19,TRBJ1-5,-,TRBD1,TGTGCCAGTAGTAACCGGGACAGAAGCAATCAGCCCCAGCATTTT,CASSNRDRSNQPQHF
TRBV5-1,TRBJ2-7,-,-,TGCGCCAGCAGCTTGTTAGGGAGCTCCTACGAGCAGTACTTC,CASSLLGSSYEQYF